This T cell receptor (beta chain) emerged from a study of blood T cell repertoires in COVID-19. Study overall: Acute-phase and convalescent COVID-19 samples originated in the United States, Italy and Spain. Sources were T cells, B-cell-depleted T cells, or PBMCs; the material itself was cDNA or gDNA.

This clone was observed a few times. V was shortened by 4 bases and J by 4 bases, with 8 bases between the two germline ends. Germline CDR1 is SEHNR and CDR2 is FQNEAQ (reference sequence). This CDR3 has 14 amino acids. Methods used by the authors: Reference gene primer amplification gave estimated nucleated cell counts. Clones were sequenced by immunoSEQ multiplex PCR, and TCRdb holds only the in-frame ones, with some missing. That table furnishes V, J and clone size, whereas the DNA furnished D and trimming. The sample includes about 130,000 clones, 70% to 90% seen only once; the top ten take more than 0.9%.

Sequenced: peripheral blood. The TCR sequence derives from a woman older than 75 with acute or convalescent COVID-19. The rearrangement joins TRBV7-9 to TRBJ2-6, with TRBD1 as a possible D gene (6 bases). The CDR3: CASSSGAGANVLTF. CDR3 coding DNA: TGTGCCAGCAGCTCAGGGGCCGGGGCCAACGTCCTGACTTTC.